The 30 T cell receptor beta chains below were found in one sample sequenced in a study of identical twins. TCRdb passed the 5' RACE reads through MiXCR, listing each CDR3 protein once. The sample holds around 1.7 million distinct CDR3 sequences, under 35% seen once. The sequenced sample was cord blood. These receptors originate from a newborn girl in good health.

The table lists this clonotype with a few counts. The chain employs TRBV7-2 and TRBJ2-1; D may be TRBD2 (6 bases). The CDR3 is made up of 17 amino acids. V lost 0 bases to trimming and J lost 5 bases, with 17 bases between them. The germline CDR1 and CDR2 sequences are SGHTA and FQGNSA. CDR3 DNA sequence: TGTGCCAGCAGCTTAGCACTAACCGGGAGAGCGAACAATGAGCAGTTCTTC. This sequence encodes CASSLALTGRANNEQFF.

The table lists this clonotype with a few counts. The rearrangement joins TRBV28 to TRBJ2-7; 7 bases agree with TRBD2. Germline trimming cut 3 bases from V and 3 bases from J; bases unmatched to any gene: 8. This CDR3 region has 15 residues. Germline V CDR1 and CDR2: MDHEN, SYDVKM. In DNA form, the CDR3 reads TGTGCCAGCAGTTTCAACGGACTAGGGGTCTACGAGCAGTACTTC. Translated: CASSFNGLGVYEQYF.

J is TRBJ2-5 and V is TRBV14, with 8 positions matching TRBD1. The V segment lost 3 bases and the J segment 2 bases; nucleotides outside the gene matches: 8. Germline values: CDR1 SGHDN, CDR2 FVKESK. This CDR3 comprises 16 residues. This chain's CDR3 is CASSQIRRGLQETQYF. The CDR3, as DNA: TGTGCCAGCAGCCAGATTCGCAGGGGGCTACAAGAGACCCAGTACTTC. Combining the CDR3 with reference TRBV14 and TRBJ2-5 gives the whole variable domain EAGVTQFPSHSVIEKGQTVTLRCDPISGHDNLYWYRRVMGKEIKFLLHFVKESKQDESGMPNNRFLAERTGGTYSTLKVQPAELEDSGVYFCASSQIRRGLQETQYFGPGTRLLVL.

This clonotype has just a few counts. The chain is built from TRBV29-1 and TRBJ1-1; TRBD1 might be the D (5 bases). Trimming pared 5 bases from V and 1 base from J, leaving 11 bases between. The CDR3 spans 13 residues. The germline V gene encodes CDR1 SQVTM and CDR2 ANQGSEA. The CDR3 DNA reads as TGCAGCGTTCGACCACAGGAGAACACTGAAGCTTTCTTT. Residues: CSVRPQENTEAFF.

This clonotype was seen only a few times. V gene TRBV12-3 or TRBV12-4 combines with J gene TRBJ2-7, with a tentative D call TRBD1 (5 bases). The CDR3 runs to 11 residues. Trimming left V 9 bases short and J 7 bases short, with 13 bases between. CDR3 DNA: TGTGCCAGTTTACAGGCCAATGAGCAGTACTTC. This translates into CASLQANEQYF.

This clonotype was detected a few times. The J gene is TRBJ2-7, the V gene TRBV6-1; D tentatively reads TRBD1 or TRBD2 (5 bases each). V gave up 9 bases and J gave up 1 base, with 16 bases separating them. Germline loops: CDR1 MNHNS, CDR2 SASEGT. This CDR3 is built from 14 residues. CDR3 coding DNA: TGTGCCAGTTGGGACGTGACTCTTTCCTACGAGCAGTACTTC. The encoded protein is CASWDVTLSYEQYF.

The chain carries TRBV7-8 and TRBJ1-3; D gene ambiguous. V was pared by 5 bases and J by 4 bases, with 15 bases between. CDR1 is SGHVS and CDR2 is FQNEAQ in the germline V gene. The CDR3 is 15 amino acids. The CDR3 spells CASSTRRHGGNTIYF. Written as DNA, the CDR3 is TGTGCCAGCAGCACCCGCAGGCATGGCGGAAACACCATATATTTT.

This clonotype was picked up a small number of times. The chain recombines TRBV28 with TRBJ1-4; D unresolved. Germline CDR1 reads MDHEN; CDR2 reads SYDVKM. Trimming stripped 2 bases from V and 4 bases from J, with 8 bases between. CDR3 length equals 14 residues. The CDR3 loop reads CASSLRGVNEKLFF. The CDR3 DNA sequence: TGTGCCAGCAGTTTACGCGGGGTTAATGAAAAACTGTTTTTT.

This clonotype was observed at least ten times. The gene calls are TRBV29-1 and TRBJ2-1; perhaps TRBD1 as D (6 bases). V shed 0 bases and J shed 5 bases, with 8 bases lying between them. The CDR3 runs to 13 residues. The V gene's germline CDR1 is SQVTM and CDR2 ANQGSEA. CDR3 protein: CSVEDGTNNEQFF. CDR3 coding DNA: TGCAGCGTTGAAGATGGGACAAACAATGAGCAGTTCTTC.

This sequence joins TRBV20-1 and TRBJ2-1; perhaps D is TRBD1 or TRBD2 (7 bases each). V was shortened by 6 bases and J by 2 bases, with 14 bases between the two germline ends. The CDR3 is 14 residues long. Germline-derived CDR1 and CDR2 are DFQATT and SNEGSKA (reference sequence). The CDR3 is CSATGEGPYNEQFF. DNA for the CDR3: TGCAGTGCAACAGGGGAGGGTCCCTACAATGAGCAGTTCTTC.

In this sample, this clonotype turned up once. Germline and junction disagree at one end, which may indicate a read error. The genes are TRBV20-1 and TRBJ2-4; TRBD1 matches 11 bases. TRBJ2-7 matches the DNA end more closely, so the J call is doubtful. This CDR3 has 15 amino acids. Germline V gene lookup returns CDR1 DFQATT and CDR2 SNEGSKA (reference sequence). Here the CDR3 DNA reads TGCAGTGCCAGAGGAGGGGGACAGGGGGCCTACGAGCAGTACTTC. This encodes CSARGGGQGAYEQYF.

This clonotype has a count of ten or more. This chain uses TRBV6-1 with TRBJ1-1; D unclear. Trimming removed 0 bases at V and 1 base at J, with 6 bases between. The germline V gene encodes CDR1 MNHNS and CDR2 SASEGT. The CDR3 length is 14 residues. In DNA form, the CDR3 reads TGTGCCAGCAGTGAAGCTGGTGGGAACACTGAAGCTTTCTTT. Translating it yields CASSEAGGNTEAFF.

This clonotype has a handful of counts. The chain recombines TRBV27 with TRBJ2-3; tentatively, D is TRBD1 (6 bases). Germline V gives CDR1 MNHEY, CDR2 SMNVEV (reference sequence). V lost 0 bases and J 6 bases, leaving 10 bases between the germline ends. This CDR3 contains 14 residues. The CDR3 DNA is TGTGCCAGCAGTTTATCTGCCCAGGGGGATACGCAGTATTTT. The encoded protein is CASSLSAQGDTQYF.

The V call is TRBV12-3 or TRBV12-4, the J call TRBJ2-2, with 9 bases that match TRBD2. This CDR3 is 15 amino acids long. The V segment lost 3 bases and the J segment 5 bases; nucleotides outside the gene matches: 4. CDR3: CASSFRLAGTGELFF. CDR3 in DNA: TGTGCCAGCAGTTTTCGGCTAGCGGGAACCGGGGAGCTGTTTTTT.

This chain links TRBV29-1 with TRBJ2-7; the D gene could be TRBD1 or TRBD2 (5 bases each). Between the trimmed V and J ends, which lost 6 bases and 9 bases, there was a span of 21 bases. Germline CDR1 and CDR2: SQVTM and ANQGSEA. The CDR3 runs to 13 residues. CDR3 loop: CSVYQGTSRRQYF. In DNA, the CDR3 is TGCAGCGTCTACCAAGGGACGTCCCGAAGGCAGTACTTC.

In this sample, this clonotype turned up a few times. The chain uses TRBV6-1 and TRBJ2-7; 8 nucleotides line up with TRBD2. CDR1 is MNHNS, CDR2 SASEGT, per germline. V lost 5 bases to trimming and J lost 5 bases; unmatched junction nucleotides: 14. The CDR3 length is 16 residues. The DNA for the CDR3 is TGTGCCAGCAGTCCCCCGGGGACTAGACTCAAACACGAGCAGTACTTC. Amino acids: CASSPPGTRLKHEQYF.

The chain combines TRBV24-1 with TRBJ2-3; no firm D call. Germline V gene data show CDR1 as KGHDR and CDR2 as SFDVKD. Trimming took off 6 bases at V and 5 bases at J, with 17 bases between the two ends. The CDR3 is 15 residues long. The CDR3 reads CATSPGLGLGDTQYF. Written as DNA, the CDR3 is TGTGCCACCAGTCCGGGCCTAGGGTTAGGAGATACGCAGTATTTT.

The chain couples TRBV3-1 to TRBJ2-7, with D uncertain. Germline-derived CDR1 and CDR2 are LGHDT and YNNKEL (reference sequence). CDR3 length: 16 residues. V lost 0 bases to trimming and J lost 2 bases, with 14 bases between them. Written as DNA, the CDR3 is TGTGCCAGCAGCCAAGAACCGTCGGGTCTGACCTACGAGCAGTACTTC. Translation gives CASSQEPSGLTYEQYF.

This rearrangement joins TRBV28 to TRBJ2-1, with D unresolved. This CDR3 has 12 amino acids. Germline-derived CDR1 and CDR2 are MDHEN and SYDVKM. Trimming removed 8 bases from V and 4 bases from J, with 9 bases in between. The CDR3 sequence is CASSEKYNEQFF. The CDR3 DNA is TGTGCCAGCTCGGAGAAGTACAATGAGCAGTTCTTC.

This chain joins TRBV7-2 and TRBJ1-2; D is unclear. V was trimmed by 4 bases and J by 7 bases, leaving 13 bases between them. CDR3 length: 13 amino acids. Germline assignment: CDR1 SGHTA and CDR2 FQGNSA. In DNA, the CDR3 is TGTGCCAGCAGCTCCTCCTGGCGAACTGGCTACACCTTC. Residues: CASSSSWRTGYTF.

Comments on this clonotype: One base away lies a much larger clone, so this may be a sequencing read error. CDR3 nucleotides: TGTGCCATCAGTGAGCAGGGCTCCTACGAGCAGTACTTC. Its protein is CAISEQGSYEQYF. This chain uses TRBV10-3 with TRBJ2-7; TRBD1 is a possible D gene (5 bases). Trimming took 2 bases from V and 0 from J, leaving 5 bases between them. This CDR3 contains 13 residues. Per germline, CDR1 ENHRY and CDR2 SYGVKD.

This chain joins TRBV12-3 or TRBV12-4 and TRBJ1-3; D ambiguous. The V end lost 2 bases, the J end lost 5 bases, and 7 bases lay between the germline ends. The CDR3 has 13 residues. As DNA, the CDR3 is TGTGCCAGCAGTTTAAGGTCCCGAAACACCATATATTTT. Amino acids: CASSLRSRNTIYF.

The chain is built from TRBV10-3 and TRBJ2-1, with 9 bases identical to TRBD2. Germline V gene data show CDR1 as ENHRY and CDR2 as SYGVKD. Germline trimming cut 3 bases from V and 6 bases from J; bases unmatched to any gene: 9. The CDR3 runs to 16 residues. The DNA for the CDR3 is TGTGCCATCAGTGAAATAGCGGGGGAATCGTGCAATGAGCAGTTCTTC. Translating it yields CAISEIAGESCNEQFF.

This clonotype showed up just a few times. The J gene is TRBJ1-4, the V gene TRBV7-9; 7 bases line up with TRBD1. The CDR3 has 15 amino acids. CDR1 is SEHNR, CDR2 FQNEAQ, per germline (reference sequence). J was trimmed by 7 bases and V by 2 bases; bases with no gene match: 7. The chain's CDR3 is CASSLPAGQREKLFF. The CDR3 DNA sequence: TGTGCCAGCAGCTTACCCGCGGGACAGCGTGAAAAACTGTTTTTT.

J is TRBJ2-1 and V is TRBV20-1, with 11 bases lining up with TRBD2. From germline, CDR1 is DFQATT and CDR2 SNEGSKA (reference sequence). With 3 bases clipped from V and 10 bases from J, the junction kept 8 bases outside the gene matches. The CDR3 covers 14 residues. In DNA, the CDR3 is TGCAGTGCTAGTACTAGCGGGAGAGGTCACGAGCAGTTCTTC. Encoded protein: CSASTSGRGHEQFF.

J is TRBJ2-5 and V is TRBV20-1, with D perhaps matching TRBD1 (6 bases). CDR3 length equals 15 residues. V dropped 5 bases and J dropped 11 bases, with 27 bases sitting between them. CDR1 is DFQATT and CDR2 is SNEGSKA in the germline V gene (reference sequence). CDR3: CSAPHLGDTYNEQYF. The CDR3 bases are TGCAGTGCTCCCCATCTCGGGGACACCTACAATGAGCAGTACTTC.

J is TRBJ2-1 and V is TRBV20-1; 8 positions agree with TRBD2. The CDR3 runs 13 residues. Germline V gives CDR1 DFQATT, CDR2 SNEGSKA (reference sequence). The V and J ends lost 0 bases and 8 bases, in that order; junction bases with no gene match: 3. CDR3 coding DNA: TGCAGTGCTAGAGATATCGGGAGGGATGAGCAGTTCTTC. Translation: CSARDIGRDEQFF.

This chain joins TRBV28 and TRBJ2-3, with 13 bases that match TRBD2. The V and J ends lost 7 bases and 6 bases, in that order; junction bases with no gene match: 13. Germline CDR1 is MDHEN and CDR2 is SYDVKM. This CDR3 has 17 residues. The CDR3 sequence: CASKTSGRYPVTDTQYF. The DNA for the CDR3 is TGTGCCAGCAAGACTAGCGGGAGGTATCCGGTCACGGATACGCAGTATTTT.

The V gene is TRBV3-1, the J gene TRBJ1-6; D not certain. V was pared by 5 bases and J by 0 bases, with 26 bases between. Germline-derived CDR1 and CDR2 are LGHDT and YNNKEL (reference sequence). The CDR3 runs 21 residues. As DNA, the CDR3 is TGTGCCAGCAGCGATCCCCGGAAAAAACAGACGGGGAGCTCCTATAATTCACCCCTCCACTTT. This gives the protein CASSDPRKKQTGSSYNSPLHF.

This clonotype was observed a few times. The V and J genes are TRBV28 and TRBJ2-7; D might be TRBD2 (5 bases). Germline loops: CDR1 MDHEN, CDR2 SYDVKM. The V and J ends lost 5 bases and 7 bases respectively, with 18 bases between them. The CDR3 is made up of 14 amino acids. Written as DNA, the CDR3 is TGTGCCAGCAGTCCGGGCCAACTAGAGGAAGAGCAGTACTTC. It translates to CASSPGQLEEEQYF.